Presented here are 22 T cell receptor beta chains from one specimen sequenced in a study of T-cell reconstitution after alpha-beta-depleted transplantation in children. Preparation of the TCRbeta library involved a method that used unique molecular identifiers. Using its own MiXCR run on the PCR reads, TCRdb lists one record per CDR3 protein. This table holds tens of thousands of distinct CDR3 sequences, 6.3% found once. Sequences were derived from PBMCs, mostly from graft donor cells, sampled 180 days after TCRalphabeta/CD19-depleted stem cell transplant. The source is a male patient younger than 18 who had a stem cell transplant for acute myeloid leukemia, so the T cells may come from the graft donor.

This clonotype was observed many times. This chain connects TRBV6-5 to TRBJ2-7; 13 nucleotides agree with TRBD2. With 5 bases clipped from V and 6 bases from J, the junction kept 10 bases outside the gene matches. This CDR3 is built from 16 residues. Germline CDR1 and CDR2: MNHEY and SVGAGI. CDR3 protein: CASSRITGTSGTEQYF. CDR3 coding DNA: TGTGCCAGCAGTCGTATTACCGGGACTAGCGGGACCGAGCAGTACTTC.

At least ten counts were recorded for this clonotype. This chain joins TRBV9 and TRBJ2-7; TRBD1 might be the D (5 bases). The V end was cut by 3 bases, the J end by 0 bases, with 16 bases between. Per the germline V gene, CDR1 is SGDLS and CDR2 is YYNGEE. The CDR3 consists of 16 residues. This chain's CDR3 is CASSDGACTISYEQYF. DNA of the CDR3: TGTGCCAGCAGCGATGGGGCTTGCACCATCTCCTACGAGCAGTACTTC.

This clonotype was seen at least ten times. The genes are TRBV20-1 and TRBJ1-2; D is unclear. CDR1 DFQATT and CDR2 SNEGSKA come from the germline V gene (reference sequence). This CDR3 comprises 12 residues. Trimming pared 5 bases from V and 8 bases from J, leaving 15 bases between. CDR3 sequence reads: CSASPGFGGYTF. In DNA form, the CDR3 reads TGCAGTGCTTCTCCCGGGTTCGGCGGCTACACCTTC.

By proportion, this clonotype is large. The chain is built from TRBV6-2 or TRBV6-3 and TRBJ1-2, with D possibly TRBD1 on 5 matching bases. This CDR3 contains 14 residues. Germline V gene sequence: CDR1 MNHEY, CDR2 SVGEGT. V gave up 5 bases and J gave up 1 base, with 11 bases separating them. The CDR3 region has the DNA TGTGCCAGCAGTCCCCTACAGGATAACTATGGCTACACCTTC. Its protein product is CASSPLQDNYGYTF.

This clonotype was counted many times. This chain links TRBV6-6 with TRBJ2-2; D gene uncertain. The germline V gene has CDR1 MNHNY and CDR2 SVGAGI (reference sequence). Trimming shortened V by 8 bases and J by 6 bases, and 13 bases separated the two germline ends. This CDR3 region has 13 residues. The CDR3 sequence is CASGSRVAGELFF. As DNA, the CDR3 is TGTGCCAGCGGGTCCCGTGTGGCCGGGGAGCTGTTTTTT.

This clonotype has a handful of counts. One end of the junction fails to match germline, which may point to a read error. The V gene is TRBV7-7, the J gene TRBJ2-7; maybe TRBD1 (6 bases). The CDR3 is made up of 13 amino acids. Germline CDR1 and CDR2: SSHAT and FNYEAQ (reference sequence). CDR3 residues: CASSSSRDTEQYF. The DNA for the CDR3 is TGTGCTAGCAGCTCAAGCCGGGACACCGAGCAGTACTTC.

This clonotype appeared many times. This chain connects TRBV7-9 to TRBJ2-2, with a tentative D call TRBD1 (5 bases). Germline lookup yields CDR1 SEHNR and CDR2 FQNEAQ (reference sequence). V was cut by 5 bases and J by 5 bases, with 9 bases left in between. CDR3 length: 13 amino acids. This CDR3 is CASSARQTGELFF. The CDR3 region has the DNA TGTGCCAGCAGCGCCAGACAGACCGGGGAGCTGTTTTTT.

In this sample, this clonotype turned up many times. The chain has TRBV5-1 and TRBJ1-2; 9 bases agree with TRBD1. This CDR3 region has 14 residues. V shed 4 bases and J 3 bases; nucleotides not matched to a gene: 4. Germline lookup yields CDR1 SGHRS and CDR2 YFSETQ. The CDR3 bases are TGCGCCAGCAGCCCGGACAGGGGCTACTATGGCTACACCTTC. Its translation is CASSPDRGYYGYTF.

This clonotype was counted ten times or more. The chain carries TRBV5-1 and TRBJ1-5; D is uncertain. The V gene lost 0 bases and the J gene lost 0 bases, with 13 bases spanning the gap. Germline assignment: CDR1 SGHRS and CDR2 YFSETQ. The CDR3 contains 17 residues. The chain's CDR3 is CASSLDPWANSNQPQHF. The CDR3 DNA sequence: TGCGCCAGCAGCTTGGACCCATGGGCAAATAGCAATCAGCCCCAGCATTTT.

This clonotype has only one observation. A single base separates this from a much larger clone, so it may be a read error. The gene calls are TRBV7-8 and TRBJ2-7, with D possibly being TRBD2 (6 bases). This CDR3 has 14 residues. Germline CDR1 is SGHVS and CDR2 is FQNEAQ. This chain's CDR3 is CASGLGLGSYEQYV. The CDR3 DNA reads as TGTGCCAGCGGCTTAGGTCTCGGGAGCTACGAGCAGTACGTC.

This clonotype has ten or more counts. The chain couples TRBV20-1 to TRBJ2-1; tentatively, D is TRBD1 (5 bases). Germline CDR1 DFQATT, CDR2 SNEGSKA (reference sequence). The CDR3 contains 19 residues. V shed 2 bases and J shed 0 bases, with 23 bases lying between them. The CDR3: CSARSEWGRASSSYNEQFF. The CDR3 DNA sequence: TGCAGTGCTAGAAGTGAGTGGGGCAGGGCTTCGAGCTCCTACAATGAGCAGTTCTTC.

This clonotype appeared many times. The chain recombines TRBV20-1 with TRBJ2-3; 8 bases map to TRBD2. Germline CDR1 is DFQATT and CDR2 is SNEGSKA (reference sequence). The CDR3 sequence is 20 residues long. V shed 0 bases and J 0 bases; nucleotides not matched to a gene: 17. The CDR3 loop is CSARDLKLAGLARSTDTQYF. The CDR3 DNA sequence: TGCAGTGCTAGAGATTTAAAGCTAGCGGGCCTCGCTAGGAGCACAGATACGCAGTATTTT.

This clonotype was detected ten times or more. This chain joins TRBV5-1 and TRBJ2-1; D unclear. With 2 bases removed from V and 1 base from J, the gap between germline ends came to 10 bases. Germline V gives CDR1 SGHRS, CDR2 YFSETQ. The CDR3 totals 15 residues. The CDR3 DNA sequence: TGCGCCAGCAGCTTCAGTGGGATTTCCTACAATGAGCAGTTCTTC. This translates into CASSFSGISYNEQFF.

This clonotype came up many times. The V call is TRBV7-2, the J call TRBJ1-1, with D possibly matching TRBD1 (5 bases). This CDR3 is built from 9 residues. The V end lost 11 bases, the J end lost 4 bases, and 5 bases lay between the germline ends. Germline CDR1 reads SGHTA; CDR2 reads FQGNSA. The CDR3 spells CAGGTEAFF. In DNA, the CDR3 is TGTGCCGGGGGCACTGAAGCTTTCTTT.

Many counts were recorded for this clonotype. This chain joins TRBV12-3 or TRBV12-4 and TRBJ1-2; D may be TRBD1 (5 bases). CDR3 length equals 16 residues. V lost 7 bases and J 2 bases, leaving 20 bases between the germline ends. The CDR3 spells CASTEQGVGANYGYTF. As DNA, the CDR3 is TGTGCCAGCACCGAGCAAGGGGTCGGGGCCAACTATGGCTACACCTTC.

The table lists this clonotype with many counts. The chain combines TRBV20-1 with TRBJ2-7, with 7 nucleotides matching TRBD2. The length of the CDR3 is 13 residues. Germline V CDR1 and CDR2: DFQATT, SNEGSKA (reference sequence). CDR3 loop: CSAVREEDYEQYF. The CDR3 bases are TGCAGCGCCGTCCGGGAGGAGGACTACGAGCAGTACTTC.

This clonotype was observed many times. The chain combines TRBV4-3 with TRBJ2-3, with 7 bases identical to TRBD1. The ends lost 4 bases at V and 2 bases at J; junction bases unmatched: 9. CDR3 size: 16 residues. The germline CDR1 and CDR2 sequences are LGHNA and YSLEER. The CDR3 DNA reads TGCGCCAGCAGCCGAGGTGGGGGACAGCACACAGATACGCAGTATTTT. The encoded protein is CASSRGGGQHTDTQYF.

The chain couples TRBV5-6 to TRBJ2-3; D is possibly TRBD1 (6 bases). The CDR3 has 14 amino acids. Germline V gene data show CDR1 as SGHDT and CDR2 as YYEEEE. V shed 8 bases and J shed 2 bases, with 15 bases lying between them. CDR3 residues: CARGPGQNTDTQYF. The CDR3, as DNA: TGTGCCAGGGGCCCCGGACAGAACACAGATACGCAGTATTTT.

In its sample, this clonotype was seen many times. The genes are TRBV5-1 and TRBJ2-7; D is ambiguous. CDR1 is SGHRS and CDR2 is YFSETQ in the germline V gene. This CDR3 region has 13 residues. Between the trimmed V and J ends, which lost 1 base and 4 bases, there was a span of 9 bases. CDR3 in amino acids: CASSLFGDYEQYF. The DNA of the CDR3 is TGCGCCAGCAGCTTGTTTGGTGATTACGAGCAGTACTTC.

This clonotype was recorded many times. V usage is TRBV2 and J usage is TRBJ2-1, with 7 bases matching TRBD2. V was clipped by 1 base and J by 6 bases; unmatched bases: 9. The CDR3 contains 16 residues. Germline V lookup: CDR1 SNHLY, CDR2 FYNNEI. CDR3 region: CASSEGRGLAVNEQFF. CDR3 DNA sequence: TGTGCCAGCAGTGAAGGAAGAGGGCTAGCGGTCAATGAGCAGTTCTTC. The full variable domain, in which reference TRBV2 and TRBJ2-1 provide the parts outside the CDR3, is EPEVTQTPSHQVTQMGQEVILRCVPISNHLYFYWYRQILGQKVEFLVSFYNNEISEKSEIFDDQFSVERPDGSNFTLKIRSTKLEDSAMYFCASSEGRGLAVNEQFFGPGTRLTVL.

As for this clonotype: A read error may be the cause here, since a much bigger clone is one base away. The chain couples TRBV27 to TRBJ2-1; perhaps TRBD2 as D (6 bases). Germline V lookup: CDR1 MNHEY, CDR2 SMNVEV (reference sequence). The CDR3 extends over 13 amino acids. CDR3 amino acids: CACRRDSYNEQFF. CDR3 DNA: TGTGCCTGCAGGCGGGACTCCTACAATGAGCAGTTCTTC.

This clonotype was counted at least ten times. Here the CDR3 reads CSATSGDPYNEQFF. In DNA, the CDR3 is TGCAGTGCTACTAGCGGCGATCCCTACAATGAGCAGTTCTTC. The chain combines TRBV20-1 with TRBJ2-1; 7 bases are a match to TRBD2. The CDR3 totals 14 residues. Looked up from germline, CDR1 is DFQATT and CDR2 is SNEGSKA (reference sequence). V shed 4 bases and J 2 bases; nucleotides not matched to a gene: 5.